This T cell receptor beta chain was documented in a study of blood T cell repertoires in COVID-19 (dated by TCRdb to about 2020). Regarding the complete study: Collaborator samples came from the United States, Italy and Spain and covered acute and convalescent phases of COVID-19. The material from the prospective study consisted of cDNA or gDNA derived from T cells, B-cell-depleted T cells, or PBMCs. Deeply sampled blood TCRbeta repertoires from subjects exposed to, actively infected with, or recovered from COVID-19 were included in the dataset. The repertoires were released in a freely available public database meant as a resource for research on the immune response to SARS-CoV-2. The samples were drawn from two sources: the first 160 participants of the ongoing ImmuneRACE study, and 1,000 to 1,500 subjects contributed by 6 global collaborators. Nearly every sample came with metadata listing a de-identified subject ID, COVID-19 status, age in years and sex. HLA class I and class II types, where available, came from metadata supplied by the sample provider rather than from assay-based typing.

Overall study outcomes, separate from this receptor: The amount of clinical and demographic metadata varied by source and participant and was provided uncurated.

In the prospective study, participants were roughly 18 to 100 years old, resided in approximately 22 geographic areas of the United States, and were enrolled through a virtual design. In the prospective study, cohorts were assigned on the basis of participant-reported clinical history obtained from a screening survey and a study questionnaire. Each participant in the prospective study had whole blood, serum and a nasopharyngeal or oropharyngeal swab collected by mobile phlebotomists. Additional blood draws and questionnaires over an approximately 2-month period could optionally be provided by prospective study participants. Before DNA extraction, blood samples from the prospective study were shipped at room temperature or frozen. Unmatched junction bases come to 14, with V trimmed by 7 bases and J by 8 bases. Taken from the germline V gene (reference sequence), the CDR1 and CDR2 loops are GTSNPN and SVGIG. The CDR3, cysteine through phenylalanine, is 14 amino acids long. Only the CDR3 part of the read is kept: 42 bases, read in frame from the first base.

For this clone: Its antigen remains undetermined. No much larger clonotype is one base removed from it; base qualities were not supplied.

The immunoSEQ Assay, a bias-controlled multiplex PCR, was used to amplify TCRbeta CDR3 regions from genomic DNA. The paper's processing steps were these. Nucleated cell counts per sample were estimated from amplification of reference gene primers within the assay. Sequence reads were collapsed and filtered to measure the absolute abundance of every unique TCRbeta CDR3 rearrangement. For each sample, productive Simpson clonality was calculated as the square root of Simpson's diversity index across productive rearrangements. Here the immuneACCESS table is served through TCRdb, limited to in-frame sequences with V and J called. Missing clones are a known gap in these copies; in checked studies unresolved V genes cover under half, and the rest lacks a known reason. V, J and clone size reflect that table, while D and trimming were determined from the DNA. The sample has approximately 200,000 clones on record, over 75% of them singletons. The ten largest clones capture around 7% of the sample.

This receptor was identified in a woman aged 40 to 55 with acute COVID-19. The rearranged chain carries TRBV30 and TRBJ1-2; TRBD1 lines up with 9 middle nucleotides. The sequenced sample consisted of PBMCs or T cells enriched from blood (not recorded which). The CDR3 region has the sequence CASRAEGQGLGYTF. The nucleotide sequence is given as TGTGCCTCCAGGGCGGAGGGACAGGGATTGGGCTACACCTTC.